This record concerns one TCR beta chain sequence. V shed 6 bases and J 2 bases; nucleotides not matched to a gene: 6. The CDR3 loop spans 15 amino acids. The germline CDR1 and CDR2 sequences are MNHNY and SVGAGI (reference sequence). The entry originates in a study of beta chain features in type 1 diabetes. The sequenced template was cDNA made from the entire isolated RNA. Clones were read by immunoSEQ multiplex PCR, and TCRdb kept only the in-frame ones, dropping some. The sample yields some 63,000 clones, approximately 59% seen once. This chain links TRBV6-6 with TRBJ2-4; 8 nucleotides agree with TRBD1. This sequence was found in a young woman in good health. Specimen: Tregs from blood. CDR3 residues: CASSSRTGTKNIQYF. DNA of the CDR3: TGTGCCAGCAGCTCCCGGACAGGGACCAAAAACATTCAGTACTTC.